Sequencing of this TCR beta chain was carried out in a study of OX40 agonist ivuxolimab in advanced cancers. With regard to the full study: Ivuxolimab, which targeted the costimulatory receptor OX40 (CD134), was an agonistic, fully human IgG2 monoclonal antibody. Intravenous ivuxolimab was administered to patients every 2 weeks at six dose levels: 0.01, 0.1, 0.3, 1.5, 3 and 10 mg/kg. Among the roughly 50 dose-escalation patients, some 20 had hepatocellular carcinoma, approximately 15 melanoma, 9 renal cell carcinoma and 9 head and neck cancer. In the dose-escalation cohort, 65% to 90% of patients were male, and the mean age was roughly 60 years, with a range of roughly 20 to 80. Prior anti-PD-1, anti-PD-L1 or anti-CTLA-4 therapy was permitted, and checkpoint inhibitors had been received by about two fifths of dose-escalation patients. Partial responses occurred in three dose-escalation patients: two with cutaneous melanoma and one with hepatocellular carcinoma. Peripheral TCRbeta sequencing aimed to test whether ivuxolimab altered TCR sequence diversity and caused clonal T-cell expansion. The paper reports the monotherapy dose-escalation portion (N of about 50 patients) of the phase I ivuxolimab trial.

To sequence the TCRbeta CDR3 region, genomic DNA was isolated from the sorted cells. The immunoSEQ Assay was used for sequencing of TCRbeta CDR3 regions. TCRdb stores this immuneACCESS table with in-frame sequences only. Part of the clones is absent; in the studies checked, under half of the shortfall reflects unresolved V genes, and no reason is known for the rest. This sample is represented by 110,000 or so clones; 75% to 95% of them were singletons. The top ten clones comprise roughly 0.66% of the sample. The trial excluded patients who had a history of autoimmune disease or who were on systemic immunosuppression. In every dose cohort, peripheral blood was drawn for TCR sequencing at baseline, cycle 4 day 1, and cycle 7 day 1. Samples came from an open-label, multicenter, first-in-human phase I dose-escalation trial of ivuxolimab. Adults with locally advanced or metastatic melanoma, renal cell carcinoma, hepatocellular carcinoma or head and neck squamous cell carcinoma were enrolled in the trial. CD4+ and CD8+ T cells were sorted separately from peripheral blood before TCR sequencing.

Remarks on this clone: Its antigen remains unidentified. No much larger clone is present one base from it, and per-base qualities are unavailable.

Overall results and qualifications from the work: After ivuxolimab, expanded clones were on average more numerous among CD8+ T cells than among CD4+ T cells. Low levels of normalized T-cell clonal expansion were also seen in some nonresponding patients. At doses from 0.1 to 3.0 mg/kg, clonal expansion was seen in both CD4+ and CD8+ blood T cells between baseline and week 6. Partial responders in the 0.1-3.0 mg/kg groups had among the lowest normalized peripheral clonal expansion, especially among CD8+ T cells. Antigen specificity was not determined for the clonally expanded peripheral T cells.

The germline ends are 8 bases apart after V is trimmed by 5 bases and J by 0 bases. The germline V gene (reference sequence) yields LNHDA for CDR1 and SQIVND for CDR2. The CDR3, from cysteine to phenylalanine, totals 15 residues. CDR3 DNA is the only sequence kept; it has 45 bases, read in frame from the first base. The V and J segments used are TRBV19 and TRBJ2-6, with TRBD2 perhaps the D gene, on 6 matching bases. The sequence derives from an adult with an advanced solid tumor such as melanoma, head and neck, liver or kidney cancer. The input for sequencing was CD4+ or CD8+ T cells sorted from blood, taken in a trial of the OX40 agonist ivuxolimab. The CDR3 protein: CASSAGPSGANVLTF. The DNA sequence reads TGTGCCAGTAGTGCGGGGCCCTCTGGGGCCAACGTCCTGACTTTC.